The next 10 T cell receptor beta chains were all read from a single sample in a study of identical twins. TCRdb re-called the 5' RACE reads with MiXCR, one entry per CDR3 protein. The sample holds 450,000 to 500,000 distinct CDR3 sequences, 13% to 15% seen once. The data were also submitted as part of a second study, on yellow fever vaccine responses in identical twins.

What was sequenced was CD4+ T cells sorted from blood. The origin of the receptors is a woman aged 18-30 years in good health.

This clonotype has more than one count but fewer than ten. The chain joins TRBV5-1 to TRBJ1-3, with D maybe TRBD1 (6 bases). V lost 4 bases and J 2 bases, leaving 7 bases between the germline ends. This CDR3 comprises 13 residues. CDR1 is SGHRS, CDR2 YFSETQ, per germline. The chain's CDR3 is CASSEGAGNTIYF. Here the CDR3 DNA reads TGCGCCAGCAGCGAGGGGGCTGGAAACACCATATATTTT.

The table lists this clonotype with a few counts. The chain employs TRBV29-1 and TRBJ2-1; D is ambiguous. Germline CDR1 reads SQVTM; CDR2 reads ANQGSEA. The CDR3 is 13 residues long. V lost 7 bases, J lost 7 bases, and 17 bases lay in between. The CDR3 region is CSADFQLGNEQFF. The CDR3 DNA sequence: TGCAGCGCTGACTTTCAGCTGGGAAATGAGCAGTTCTTC.

As DNA, the CDR3 is TGTGCCAGCAGCTTGCAAGTGAGGGGGCGATCCTACGAGCAGTACTTC. This gives the protein CASSLQVRGRSYEQYF. The rearrangement links TRBV7-9 to TRBJ2-7; 7 bases align to TRBD1. Per germline, CDR1 SEHNR and CDR2 FQNEAQ (reference sequence). The ends lost 3 bases at V and 1 base at J; junction bases unmatched: 9. CDR3 length equals 16 residues.

This chain joins TRBV3-1 and TRBJ2-5; 9 bases are shared with TRBD2. The CDR3 loop spans 16 amino acids. After removal of 4 bases from V and 5 bases from J, the junction contained 11 bases not matched to a gene. Germline values: CDR1 LGHDT, CDR2 YNNKEL (reference sequence). The CDR3 region is CASSPFRTSARETQYF. The CDR3 DNA is TGTGCCAGCAGCCCGTTCCGGACTAGCGCGAGGGAGACCCAGTACTTC.

V gene TRBV4-3 combines with J gene TRBJ2-3; D is uncertain. CDR1 is LGHNA and CDR2 is YSLEER in the germline V gene. This CDR3 has 13 amino acids. The V end was cut by 4 bases, the J end by 5 bases, with 10 bases between. The CDR3 reads CASSREMGDTQYF. CDR3 DNA: TGCGCCAGCAGCCGGGAAATGGGAGATACGCAGTATTTT.

The J gene is TRBJ1-4, the V gene TRBV2, with D perhaps matching TRBD1 (5 bases). Trimming left V 4 bases short and J 6 bases short, with 9 bases between. Germline loops: CDR1 SNHLY, CDR2 FYNNEI. The CDR3 spans 13 residues. CDR3 nucleotide sequence: TGTGCCAGCAGTGGGGGCGCTGATGAAAAACTGTTTTTT. Translated: CASSGGADEKLFF.

The chain combines TRBV28 with TRBJ2-5, with D possibly being TRBD1 (6 bases). V lost 4 bases to trimming and J lost 5 bases, with 17 bases between them. Germline CDR1 MDHEN, CDR2 SYDVKM. The CDR3 consists of 15 residues. The CDR3 sequence: CASSSTQGTGETQYF. In DNA form, the CDR3 reads TGTGCCAGCAGTTCGACACAGGGTACAGGGGAGACCCAGTACTTC.

This clonotype was seen many times. V gene TRBV6-2 or TRBV6-3 combines with J gene TRBJ2-7; D is uncertain. The V and J ends lost 0 bases and 9 bases respectively, with 9 bases between them. This CDR3 spans 12 amino acids. Germline V gene data show CDR1 as MNHEY and CDR2 as SVGEGT. As DNA, the CDR3 is TGTGCCAGCAGTTACTCGAATGCATTGCAGTACTTC. Its translation: CASSYSNALQYF.

J is TRBJ2-6 and V is TRBV29-1, with D unresolved. The length of the CDR3 is 16 residues. Germline CDR1 and CDR2: SQVTM and ANQGSEA. V lost 3 bases, J lost 1 base, and 13 bases lay in between. CDR3 region: CSVESRTESGANVLTF. CDR3 in DNA: TGCAGCGTTGAGAGTAGAACGGAATCTGGGGCCAACGTCCTGACTTTC.

This clonotype appeared many times. The chain links TRBV12-3 or TRBV12-4 to TRBJ2-2; possibly TRBD1 or TRBD2 for D (5 bases each). The CDR3 runs 15 residues. Trimming shortened V by 6 bases and J by 4 bases, and 15 bases separated the two germline ends. CDR3 protein: CASRMGVGFTGELFF. The DNA of the CDR3 is TGTGCCAGCAGGATGGGGGTGGGGTTCACCGGGGAGCTGTTTTTT.